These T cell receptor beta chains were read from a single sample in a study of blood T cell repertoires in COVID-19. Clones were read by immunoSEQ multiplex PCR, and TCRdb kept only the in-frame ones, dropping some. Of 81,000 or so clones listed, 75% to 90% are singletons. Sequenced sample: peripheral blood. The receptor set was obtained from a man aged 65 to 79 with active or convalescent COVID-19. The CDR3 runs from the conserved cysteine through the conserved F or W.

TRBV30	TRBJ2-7	CAFDRGSSAYEQYF
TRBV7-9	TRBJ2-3	CASSLAAGVTDTQYF
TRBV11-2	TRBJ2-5	CASSPWQASGAQETQYF
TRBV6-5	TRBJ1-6	CASGTRSPLHF
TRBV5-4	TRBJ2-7	CASSWGTGFYEQYF
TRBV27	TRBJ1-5	CASSRQEDQPQHF
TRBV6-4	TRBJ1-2	CASSDSAGRYEGYTF
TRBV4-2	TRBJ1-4	CASSQNLRATNEKLFF
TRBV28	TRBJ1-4	CASSLLGTSTNEKLFF
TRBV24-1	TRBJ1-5	CATGQGNQPQHF
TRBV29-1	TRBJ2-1	CSVVRGETGNEQFF
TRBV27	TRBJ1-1	CASTSRTGGRNTEAFF
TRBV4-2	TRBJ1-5	CASSQVRPGQPQHF
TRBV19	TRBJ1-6	CASNPRGYNSPLHF
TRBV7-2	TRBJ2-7	CASSLYFHEQYF
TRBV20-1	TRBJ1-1	CSASPGTLNTEAFF
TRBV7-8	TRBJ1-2	CASSSRGRGYGYTF
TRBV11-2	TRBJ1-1	CASSLRGAASGTEAFF
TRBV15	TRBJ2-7	CATSRGQGPYEQYF
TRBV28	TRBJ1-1	CASSFEGITEAFF
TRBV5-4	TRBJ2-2	CASTRQGGTGELFF
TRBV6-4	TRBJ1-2	CASSDALQGGSLWYGYTF
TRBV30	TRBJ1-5	CAWSGTVSNQPQHF
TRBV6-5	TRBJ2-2	CASRRTPNTGELFF